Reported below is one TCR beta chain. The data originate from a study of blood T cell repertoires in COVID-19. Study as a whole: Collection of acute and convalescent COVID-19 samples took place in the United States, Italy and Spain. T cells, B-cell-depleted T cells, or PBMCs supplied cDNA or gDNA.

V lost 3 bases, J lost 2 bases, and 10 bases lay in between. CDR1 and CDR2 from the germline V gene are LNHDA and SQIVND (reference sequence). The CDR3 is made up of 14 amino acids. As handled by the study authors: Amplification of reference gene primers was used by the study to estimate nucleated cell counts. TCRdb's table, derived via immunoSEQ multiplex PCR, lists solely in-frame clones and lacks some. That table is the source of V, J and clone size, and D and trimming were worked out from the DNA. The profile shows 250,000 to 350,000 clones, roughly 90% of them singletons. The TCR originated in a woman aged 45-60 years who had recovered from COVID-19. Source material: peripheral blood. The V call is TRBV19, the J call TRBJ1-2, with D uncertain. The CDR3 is CASSISLSNYGYTF. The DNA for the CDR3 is TGTGCCAGTAGTATTTCCCTGAGCAACTATGGCTACACCTTC.